These T cell receptor beta chains were read from a single sample in a study of identical twins. MiXCR was run by TCRdb on the 5' RACE reads, yielding one entry per CDR3 protein. The sample consists of approximately 490,000 distinct CDR3 sequences, 20% to 25% of them appearing once. The same sample was also used in a study of yellow fever vaccine responses in identical twins.

Sequences were obtained from CD4+ T cells sorted from blood. The receptors originated from a woman aged 18-29 years in good health. Both conserved end residues are part of each CDR3.

v_call,cdr3_aa
TRBV2,CASSEWVGADTEAFF
TRBV4-1,CASSQEGQGDNEQFF
TRBV11-2,CATQVWGNDGYTF
TRBV10-3,CAISEKTINEQFF
TRBV25-1,CASSRGRGNTGELFF
TRBV5-1,CASSLNTVTSQVEQYF
TRBV20-1,CSASGGIIQETQYF
TRBV12-3/TRBV12-4,CASTNRASRSNSPLHF
TRBV7-9,CASRRQGEDTEAFF
TRBV12-3/TRBV12-4,CASSPSSPDGNTEAFF
TRBV11-1,CASSSLHGLAGEDGELFF
TRBV2,CASKWTQGADTQYF
TRBV5-1,CASSLSQGAGTGELFF
TRBV7-9,CASSTNLAGAPNEQFF
TRBV7-9,CASSSRTERLNTEAFF
TRBV6-5,CASSYSLAGAGELFF
TRBV4-1,CASSQLLAGMADTQYF
TRBV5-1,CASSASGRTQETQYF
TRBV15,CATSRERGLKNIQYF
TRBV6-1,CASSIVQNTEAFF
TRBV12-3/TRBV12-4,CASSQGTSGRENEQFF
TRBV27,CASSDYRDSTDTQYF
TRBV14,CASSQRLGYSPLHF
TRBV19,CASSTTIKVANTEAFF
TRBV24-1,CATRGVGYNEQFF
TRBV4-1,CASSQEPPEGASGTGELFF
TRBV5-4,CASSLDQGLAGGRARYEQFF
TRBV18,CASSPGGSRGTQYF
TRBV5-1,CASRQTTSTDTQYF
TRBV6-1,CASSELGRGRETQYF
TRBV7-9,CASSLRAGQNSPLHF
TRBV6-1,CASRIREGYGYTF
TRBV20-1,CSARDPGGGATGELFF
TRBV2,CASSRDERTQYF
TRBV2,CASSEVNTQYF
TRBV5-1,CASSLAASSGGWPETQYF
TRBV12-3/TRBV12-4,CASTRALTSRYEQYF
TRBV29-1,CSVAQTLRGRSTDTQYF
TRBV18,CASSPPFLGAGNEQFF
TRBV12-3/TRBV12-4,CASSLQHANYGYTF
TRBV20-1,CSAGGTHLAREQYF
TRBV3-1,CASSNAGARQETQYF
TRBV20-1,CSARHLYGYTF